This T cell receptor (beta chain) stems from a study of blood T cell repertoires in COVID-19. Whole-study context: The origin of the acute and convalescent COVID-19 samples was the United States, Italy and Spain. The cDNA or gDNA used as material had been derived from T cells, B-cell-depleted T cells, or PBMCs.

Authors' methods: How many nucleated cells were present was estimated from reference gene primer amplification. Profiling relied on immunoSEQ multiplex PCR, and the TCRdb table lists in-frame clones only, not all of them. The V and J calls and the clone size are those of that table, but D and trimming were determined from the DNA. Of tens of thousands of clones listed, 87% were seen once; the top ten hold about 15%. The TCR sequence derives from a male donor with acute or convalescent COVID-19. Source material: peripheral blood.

The CDR3, as DNA: TGTGCCAGCCGACCCGGTCGGGGGTATGGGGAGCTGTTTTTT. Its translation: CASRPGRGYGELFF. The chain uses TRBV7-8 and TRBJ2-2, with D possibly matching TRBD2 (6 bases). There are 14 residues in the CDR3. Trimming cost V 8 bases and J 8 bases, with 18 bases left between them. Germline CDR1 and CDR2: SGHVS and FQNEAQ.